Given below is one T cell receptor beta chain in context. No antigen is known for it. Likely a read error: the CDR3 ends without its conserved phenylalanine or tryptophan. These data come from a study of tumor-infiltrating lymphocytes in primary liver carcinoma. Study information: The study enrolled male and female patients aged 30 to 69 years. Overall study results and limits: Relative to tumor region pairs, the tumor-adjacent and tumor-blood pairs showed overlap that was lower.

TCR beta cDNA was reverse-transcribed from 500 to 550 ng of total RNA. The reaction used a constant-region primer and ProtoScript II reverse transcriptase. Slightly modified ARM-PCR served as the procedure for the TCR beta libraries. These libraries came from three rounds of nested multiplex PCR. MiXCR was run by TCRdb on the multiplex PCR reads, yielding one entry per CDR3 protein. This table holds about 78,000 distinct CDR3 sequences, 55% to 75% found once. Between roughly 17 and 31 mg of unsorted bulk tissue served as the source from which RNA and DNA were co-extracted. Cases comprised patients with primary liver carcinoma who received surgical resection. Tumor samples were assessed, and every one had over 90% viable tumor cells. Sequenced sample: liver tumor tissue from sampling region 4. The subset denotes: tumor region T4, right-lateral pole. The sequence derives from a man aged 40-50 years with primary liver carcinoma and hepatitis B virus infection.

The CDR3 DNA is TGTGCCAGCAGCATGGCGGGACTAGCGGGAAGCACAGATACGCAGTATTTA. Its protein is CASSMAGLAGSTDTQYL. This chain uses TRBV5-5 with TRBJ2-3; 13 bases line up with TRBD2. The CDR3 loop spans 17 amino acids. Germline-derived CDR1 and CDR2 are SGHKS and YYEKEE (reference sequence). V shed 4 bases, J shed 0 bases, and the junction held 5 bases outside the gene matches.